The 28 T cell receptor beta chains given below trace back to one sample, sequenced in a study of shared clonotypes between healthy human individuals (dated by TCRdb to about 2020). The library was generated by the immunoSEQ multiplex PCR assay. This immuneACCESS table, as held by TCRdb, lists in-frame sequences with V and J called but not all clones. Of the missing ones, under half trace to an unresolved V gene in checked studies; the others have no known cause. The sample table contains roughly 1,100,000 clones; only one count was recorded for about 70% of them. The top ten constitute roughly 1.5% of the sample. Source material: memory CD4+ T cells sorted from blood. In the paper's terms, the cell subset or site label means: CD45RA-negative fraction. All receptors derive from a man younger than 35 in good health.

This clone came up a few times. The V gene is TRBV7-9, the J gene TRBJ2-7, with no clear D. Germline V gene lookup returns CDR1 SEHNR and CDR2 FQNEAQ (reference sequence). CDR3 length equals 14 residues. Trimming cost V 3 bases and J 1 base, with 10 bases left between them. Here the CDR3 DNA reads TGTGCCAGCAGCTTGAGCAGTCTATCCTACGAGCAGTACTTC. Amino acids: CASSLSSLSYEQYF.

This chain's CDR3 is CASSVMTSYNEQFF. The CDR3 DNA reads as TGTGCCAGCAGTGTTATGACTTCGTACAATGAGCAGTTCTTC. The chain employs TRBV6-1 and TRBJ2-1; no definite D call. This CDR3 has 14 amino acids. Germline-derived CDR1 and CDR2 are MNHNS and SASEGT. V lost 4 bases and J 4 bases, leaving 11 bases between the germline ends.

The V and J genes are TRBV29-1 and TRBJ2-7, with D possibly being TRBD1 (5 bases). There are 13 residues in the CDR3. Germline CDR1 reads SQVTM; CDR2 reads ANQGSEA. For the CDR3, the DNA is TGCAGTACGGGCAGGGATGGATCCTACGAGCAGTACTTC. It yields the protein CSTGRDGSYEQYF.

Details on this clone: This specimen includes other DNA sequences encoding the same CDR3. V usage is TRBV5-4 and J usage is TRBJ2-7; D gene unclear. V lost 0 bases to trimming and J lost 2 bases, with 6 bases between them. The CDR3 is 13 residues long. Germline assignment: CDR1 SGHNT and CDR2 YYREEE (reference sequence). CDR3 amino acids: CASSLDRTYEQYF. In DNA, the CDR3 is TGTGCCAGCAGCTTGGACCGGACCTACGAGCAGTACTTC.

This clone was observed at least ten times. The rearrangement joins TRBV11-3 to TRBJ2-1, with TRBD1 matching 8 bases. J was trimmed by 8 bases and V by 3 bases; bases with no gene match: 3. This CDR3 is 13 amino acids long. Germline V CDR1 and CDR2: SGHNT, YENEEA. CDR3 DNA: TGTGCCAGCAGCTTCACGGACAGGGATGAGCAGTTCTTC. Translating gives CASSFTDRDEQFF.

The V and J genes are TRBV7-2 and TRBJ2-2; possible D gene TRBD2, 5 bases. Trimming took 10 bases from V and 8 from J, leaving 17 bases between them. CDR3 size: 13 residues. Germline V CDR1 and CDR2: SGHTA, FQGNSA. CDR3 region: CATSLARRGELFF. The CDR3 region has the DNA TGTGCCACCTCTTTGGCGCGGAGGGGGGAGCTGTTTTTT.

This chain joins TRBV10-3 and TRBJ2-5; TRBD1 matches at 7 bases. CDR3 length: 13 residues. Germline lookup yields CDR1 ENHRY and CDR2 SYGVKD. With V trimmed by 10 bases and J by 5 bases, 10 bases remained unmatched. The CDR3 loop is CARPTGERETQYF. The CDR3 DNA is TGTGCCAGACCTACAGGGGAGCGGGAGACCCAGTACTTC.

The rearrangement uses TRBV2 and TRBJ2-7; D may be TRBD1 (6 bases). The CDR3 contains 19 residues. Looked up from germline, CDR1 is SNHLY and CDR2 is FYNNEI. V lost 0 bases, J lost 1 base, and 22 bases lay in between. CDR3 nucleotide sequence: TGTGCCAGCAGTGAAGCGCAAGTTTGGCAGGGGAGTTTTTCCTACGAGCAGTACTTC. Its protein product is CASSEAQVWQGSFSYEQYF.

This chain uses TRBV2 with TRBJ2-5; D could derive from TRBD1 or TRBD2 (7 bases each). The germline V and J ends were trimmed by 7 bases and 1 base, with 13 bases remaining between them. CDR3 size: 14 residues. Per the germline V gene, CDR1 is SNHLY and CDR2 is FYNNEI. In DNA form, the CDR3 reads TGTGCCAGCAAACAGGGGAGGGGCCAAGAGACCCAGTACTTC. Translating it yields CASKQGRGQETQYF. Full variable domain (rest looked up from reference TRBV2 and TRBJ2-5): EPEVTQTPSHQVTQMGQEVILRCVPISNHLYFYWYRQILGQKVEFLVSFYNNEISEKSEIFDDQFSVERPDGSNFTLKIRSTKLEDSAMYFCASKQGRGQETQYFGPGTRLLVL.

V and J are TRBV5-6 and TRBJ1-6; D not resolved. Germline V CDR1 and CDR2: SGHDT, YYEEEE. V was clipped by 4 bases and J by 6 bases, with 20 bases between them. The CDR3 contains 17 residues. CDR3 protein: CASSATGWGAPNSPLHF. In nucleotides, the CDR3 is TGTGCCAGCAGCGCTACTGGGTGGGGAGCGCCTAATTCACCCCTCCACTTT.

CDR3 DNA: TGTGCCAGCAGCAATGAGCAGTTCTTC. The encoded protein is CASSNEQFF. The V and J genes are TRBV6-6 and TRBJ2-1, with D unresolved. From germline, CDR1 is MNHNY and CDR2 SVGAGI (reference sequence). The V gene lost 6 bases and the J gene lost 6 bases, with 0 bases spanning the gap. The CDR3 is 9 amino acids.

The sample holds a few counts of this clone. The rearrangement joins TRBV5-6 to TRBJ2-1; D uncertain. Germline lookup yields CDR1 SGHDT and CDR2 YYEEEE. Trimming cost V 0 bases and J 6 bases, with 10 bases left between them. The CDR3 length is 14 residues. The CDR3 here is CASSLGPRGNEQFF. DNA for the CDR3: TGTGCCAGCAGCTTGGGGCCTAGAGGCAATGAGCAGTTCTTC.

The rearrangement links TRBV4-1 to TRBJ1-4; D unresolved. This CDR3 is 16 amino acids long. V dropped 3 bases and J dropped 0 bases, with 11 bases sitting between them. Germline V gene data show CDR1 as MGHRA and CDR2 as YSYEKL. CDR3 sequence: CASSHSTSATNEKLFF. The DNA of the CDR3 is TGCGCCAGCAGCCACAGTACTAGTGCAACTAATGAAAAACTGTTTTTT.

The rearrangement uses TRBV7-2 and TRBJ2-7; weak D call: TRBD2 (5 bases). CDR3 length equals 13 residues. The ends were cut back, 8 bases at V and 0 bases at J, with 11 bases in the middle. The germline CDR1 and CDR2 sequences are SGHTA and FQGNSA. Here the CDR3 DNA reads TGTGCCAGCCGGGGTAGCAGCTCCTACGAGCAGTACTTC. This sequence encodes CASRGSSSYEQYF. The full variable domain, rest sourced from reference TRBV7-2 and TRBJ2-7, is GAGVSQSPSNKVTEKGKDVELRCDPISGHTALYWYRQSLGQGLEFLIYFQGNSAPDKSGLPSDRFSAERTGGSVSTLTIQRTQQEDSAVYLCASRGSSSYEQYFGPGTRLTVT.

This CDR3 reads CASSQAEGYQPQHF. The CDR3 nucleotides read TGCGCCAGCAGCCAAGCGGAAGGGTATCAGCCCCAGCATTTT. V usage is TRBV4-1 and J usage is TRBJ1-5, with D unresolved. The V gene's germline CDR1 is MGHRA and CDR2 YSYEKL. V lost 1 base to trimming and J lost 5 bases, with 9 bases between them. The CDR3 consists of 14 residues.

This chain joins TRBV30 and TRBJ2-5; TRBD1 matches 9 bases. The length of the CDR3 is 15 residues. After removal of 7 bases from V and 1 base from J, the junction contained 10 bases not matched to a gene. Germline-derived CDR1 and CDR2 are GTSNPN and SVGIG (reference sequence). The CDR3 DNA is TGTGCCTTCACCAGACAGGGGGGCTTCCAAGAGACCCAGTACTTC. Translation: CAFTRQGGFQETQYF.

At least ten counts were recorded for this clone. This sequence joins TRBV9 and TRBJ2-1; D may be TRBD1 or TRBD2 (7 bases each). V was clipped by 2 bases and J by 8 bases, with 20 bases between them. The CDR3 spans 16 residues. The germline V gene has CDR1 SGDLS and CDR2 YYNGEE. The CDR3 loop reads CASSVRVGLGGDEQFF. The CDR3 bases are TGTGCCAGCAGCGTGCGAGTCGGACTAGGGGGCGATGAGCAGTTCTTC. Full variable domain (outside the CDR3, taken from reference TRBV9 and TRBJ2-1): DSGVTQTPKHLITATGQRVTLRCSPRSGDLSVYWYQQSLDQGLQFLIQYYNGEERAKGNILERFSAQQFPDLHSELNLSSLELGDSALYFCASSVRVGLGGDEQFFGPGTRLTVL.

The chain combines TRBV5-1 with TRBJ2-3, with D possibly being TRBD2 (6 bases). CDR1 SGHRS and CDR2 YFSETQ come from the germline V gene. The CDR3 is 14 amino acids. V was shortened by 6 bases and J by 0 bases, with 11 bases between the two germline ends. The CDR3 is CASNTGESTDTQYF. In DNA, the CDR3 is TGCGCCAGCAACACGGGAGAAAGCACAGATACGCAGTATTTT.

CDR3 in DNA: TGTGCCAGCAGTTCCGGACAGCCCGAGCAGTACTTC. This encodes CASSSGQPEQYF. The chain uses TRBV2 and TRBJ2-7; possibly TRBD1 for D (6 bases). The length of the CDR3 is 12 residues. Germline lookup yields CDR1 SNHLY and CDR2 FYNNEI. V was trimmed by 5 bases and J by 6 bases, leaving 11 bases between them.

The chain is built from TRBV5-1 and TRBJ2-5, with TRBD2 identical over 15 bases. The V gene end was trimmed by 4 bases and the J gene end by 5 bases; junction bases not matched to a gene: 9. Germline V gene sequence: CDR1 SGHRS, CDR2 YFSETQ. The CDR3 consists of 17 residues. The CDR3 region has the DNA TGCGCCAGCAGCGTGGGACTAGCGGGAGGCACGGGGGAGACCCAGTACTTC. Amino acid sequence: CASSVGLAGGTGETQYF.

This clone was detected many times. The rearrangement links TRBV6-6 to TRBJ1-4; D remains ambiguous. The CDR3 runs 14 residues. Trimming took off 6 bases at V and 0 bases at J, with 8 bases between the two ends. CDR1 and CDR2 (germline): MNHNY, SVGAGI (reference sequence). For the CDR3, the DNA is TGTGCCAGCAGGATCTATGCAACTAATGAAAAACTGTTTTTT. It is translated as CASRIYATNEKLFF.

This sequence joins TRBV30 and TRBJ2-6; the match to TRBD1 covers 11 bases. The V gene end was trimmed by 2 bases and the J gene end by 0 bases; junction bases not matched to a gene: 15. The CDR3 runs 21 residues. Germline values: CDR1 GTSNPN, CDR2 SVGIG (reference sequence). The CDR3 loop is CAWSPPGQGAGMGSGANVLTF. DNA for the CDR3: TGTGCCTGGAGTCCCCCAGGACAGGGGGCAGGTATGGGCTCTGGGGCCAACGTCCTGACTTTC. Based on the CDR3 plus reference TRBV30 and TRBJ2-6, the full variable domain is SQTIHQWPATLVQPVGSPLSLECTVEGTSNPNLYWYRQAAGRGLQLLFYSVGIGQISSEVPQNLSASRPQDRQFILSSKKLLLSDSGFYLCAWSPPGQGAGMGSGANVLTFGAGSRLTVL.

This chain uses TRBV15 with TRBJ2-2; D gene uncertain. CDR1 is LNHNV and CDR2 is YYDKDF in the germline V gene (reference sequence). CDR3 length: 14 residues. V was shortened by 4 bases and J by 4 bases, with 10 bases between the two germline ends. Here the CDR3 DNA reads TGTGCCACCAGCAAACATTCAGCCACCGGGGAGCTGTTTTTT. It encodes CATSKHSATGELFF.

The chain links TRBV4-1 to TRBJ2-7; D unclear. Germline V gene lookup returns CDR1 MGHRA and CDR2 YSYEKL. The CDR3 is 15 residues long. V was cut by 2 bases and J by 4 bases, with 15 bases left in between. CDR3 DNA: TGCGCCAGCAGCCAATCTACCCCGGGCATTTACGAGCAGTACTTC. It encodes CASSQSTPGIYEQYF.

V gene TRBV10-3 combines with J gene TRBJ2-3; possibly TRBD2 for D (6 bases). V was shortened by 3 bases and J by 4 bases, with 20 bases between the two germline ends. CDR3 length: 17 residues. The germline CDR1 and CDR2 sequences are ENHRY and SYGVKD. The CDR3 reads CAISDPPSSEESDTQYF. The DNA of the CDR3 is TGTGCCATCAGTGATCCCCCATCTAGCGAGGAGTCAGATACGCAGTATTTT.

V and J are TRBV29-1 and TRBJ2-1, with 7 bases fitting TRBD2. The CDR3 sequence is 14 residues long. V lost 4 bases, J lost 4 bases, and 7 bases stayed unmatched. Germline assignment: CDR1 SQVTM and CDR2 ANQGSEA. CDR3 amino acids: CSVVKRGGYNEQFF. The DNA for the CDR3 is TGCAGCGTTGTCAAGCGGGGAGGTTACAATGAGCAGTTCTTC.

The chain recombines TRBV10-3 with TRBJ2-2, with a weak D call TRBD2 (5 bases). The CDR3 runs 14 residues. Germline assignment: CDR1 ENHRY and CDR2 SYGVKD. V was cut by 9 bases and J by 0 bases, with 11 bases left in between. CDR3: CAIRAGANTGELFF. In nucleotides, the CDR3 is TGTGCCATAAGGGCGGGTGCGAACACCGGGGAGCTGTTTTTT.

In nucleotides, the CDR3 is TGTGCCAGCAGTGTGCTGGAGGGGGCTAACTATGGCTACACCTTC. This codes for CASSVLEGANYGYTF. This chain uses TRBV6-1 with TRBJ1-2; a weak D match, TRBD1 (6 bases). From germline, CDR1 is MNHNS and CDR2 SASEGT. This CDR3 is 15 amino acids long. Between the trimmed V and J ends, which lost 4 bases and 0 bases, there was a span of 12 bases.